Below, 11 T cell receptor beta chains from the same sample are listed, as sequenced in a study of T cell repertoires in cytomegalovirus infection. Each CDR3 protein gets one entry after TCRdb re-called the reads with MiXCR. The repertoire holds under 500,000 distinct CDR3 sequences, with roughly 43% as singletons. These receptors have no known antigen. The sequences come from cultured PBMCs, collected from culture after CMV antigen stimulation. All receptors come from a human donor in good health (CMV status not recorded). Some clones in this sample may be carry-over from other donors' samples.

V usage is TRBV4-2 and J usage is TRBJ1-2; D perhaps matches TRBD1 (5 bases). Germline values: CDR1 LGHNA, CDR2 YNFKEQ. Deletions cut 4 bases from V and 3 bases from J, with 18 bases between. The CDR3 is made up of 16 amino acids. The CDR3 region is CASSPIQAGGDYGYTF. CDR3 DNA sequence: TGTGCCAGCAGCCCCATACAGGCGGGGGGGGACTATGGCTACACCTTC.

This clonotype was seen at least ten times. The rearrangement links TRBV7-8 to TRBJ1-5, with no clear D. The CDR3 sequence is 16 residues long. In germline, CDR1 is SGHVS, CDR2 FQNEAQ. V dropped 5 bases and J dropped 0 bases, with 14 bases sitting between them. The CDR3 region has the DNA TGTGCCAGCAGCCAACACCGGGGTCCTAGCAATCAGCCCCAGCATTTT. Amino acid sequence: CASSQHRGPSNQPQHF.

V gene TRBV15 combines with J gene TRBJ2-2, with 8 nucleotides matching TRBD2. The CDR3 has 16 residues. Germline CDR1 and CDR2: LNHNV and YYDKDF (reference sequence). The V and J ends lost 5 bases and 2 bases, in that order; junction bases with no gene match: 7. The CDR3 DNA reads TGTGCCACCAGCTCTCGGCGGGGGGACAACACCGGGGAGCTGTTTTTT. Protein: CATSSRRGDNTGELFF.

This sequence joins TRBV7-6 and TRBJ2-7, with 7 bases identical to TRBD2. Germline lookup yields CDR1 SGHVS and CDR2 FNYEAQ. The ends lost 9 bases at V and 0 bases at J; junction bases unmatched: 5. The CDR3 is 13 amino acids. CDR3: CASIGLVSYEQYF. The CDR3 DNA is TGTGCCAGTATCGGACTAGTCTCCTACGAGCAGTACTTC.

The CDR3 spells CASSLSGSGYNEQFF. CDR3 bases: TGTGCCAGTAGTCTTAGCGGGAGTGGATACAATGAGCAGTTCTTC. The gene calls are TRBV19 and TRBJ2-1; 9 nucleotides agree with TRBD2. Germline V lookup: CDR1 LNHDA, CDR2 SQIVND (reference sequence). CDR3 size: 15 residues. The V and J ends lost 5 bases and 4 bases, in that order; junction bases with no gene match: 6.

The chain employs TRBV7-2 and TRBJ1-2; D uncertain. The CDR3 is 15 amino acids. The V gene's germline CDR1 is SGHTA and CDR2 FQGNSA. Trimming left V 1 base short and J 3 bases short, with 12 bases between. The CDR3 sequence is CASSLVQSAHYGYTF. CDR3 bases: TGTGCCAGCAGCTTAGTTCAGTCCGCTCACTATGGCTACACCTTC.

This clonotype has ten or more counts. The chain links TRBV10-3 to TRBJ1-2; D unresolved. The CDR3 is made up of 12 amino acids. V was pared by 7 bases and J by 8 bases, with 14 bases between. The germline CDR1 and CDR2 sequences are ENHRY and SYGVKD. The CDR3 spells CAINTVYRGYTF. The CDR3 DNA reads TGTGCCATCAATACGGTCTATCGCGGCTACACCTTC.

This clonotype was picked up a small number of times. The chain has TRBV28 and TRBJ2-1; D might be TRBD1 (6 bases). CDR3 length equals 12 residues. Germline V gene lookup returns CDR1 MDHEN and CDR2 SYDVKM. With 3 bases removed from V and 9 bases from J, the gap between germline ends came to 9 bases. The CDR3: CASSLGQAEQFF. The DNA for the CDR3 is TGTGCCAGCAGTTTGGGACAAGCTGAGCAGTTCTTC. The variable domain in full, completed from reference TRBV28 and TRBJ2-1, reads DVKVTQSSRYLVKRTGEKVFLECVQDMDHENMFWYRQDPGLGLRLIYFSYDVKMKEKGDIPEGYSVSREKKERFSLILESASTNQTSMYLCASSLGQAEQFFGPGTRLTVL.

The CDR3 nucleotides read TGCGCCAGCAGCCAAGATTCGTTCCGGCCCTCAGGTAGAGAGACCCAGTACTTC. It codes for CASSQDSFRPSGRETQYF. The genes are TRBV4-3 and TRBJ2-5; the D is unclear. With 0 bases removed from V and 4 bases from J, the gap between germline ends came to 21 bases. Germline V gene sequence: CDR1 LGHNA, CDR2 YSLEER. The CDR3 runs 18 residues.

J is TRBJ2-3 and V is TRBV9; 12 nucleotides agree with TRBD2. The CDR3 consists of 16 residues. Germline V CDR1 and CDR2: SGDLS, YYNGEE. J was trimmed by 7 bases and V by 4 bases; bases with no gene match: 10. Here the CDR3 reads CASSPLLAGGQNTQYF. In nucleotides, the CDR3 is TGTGCCAGCAGCCCACTCCTAGCGGGGGGGCAAAATACGCAGTATTTT.

The table lists this clonotype with a few counts. The chain carries TRBV20-1 and TRBJ2-1; 13 bases are a match to TRBD2. CDR3 length: 17 amino acids. CDR1 DFQATT and CDR2 SNEGSKA come from the germline V gene (reference sequence). V lost 1 base and J lost 1; bases outside the gene matches: 4. This CDR3 is CSARGGTSGVSYNEQFF. The CDR3 region has the DNA TGCAGTGCTAGAGGAGGGACTAGCGGGGTATCCTACAATGAGCAGTTCTTC.